This T cell receptor (beta chain) was sequenced during a study of blood T cell repertoires in COVID-19. Looking at the study overall: Acute-phase and convalescent COVID-19 samples originated in the United States, Italy and Spain. T cells, B-cell-depleted T cells, or PBMCs supplied cDNA or gDNA.

Methods used by the authors: Cell counts per sample came from amplifying reference gene primers. Clones were read by immunoSEQ multiplex PCR, and TCRdb kept only the in-frame ones, dropping some. V and J calls and clone size come straight from that table; D and trimming were deduced from the DNA. The sample includes 150,000 to 200,000 clones, roughly 80% of them seen just once. The clonotype originates from a man aged 55 to 70 with active or convalescent COVID-19. The sequenced sample consisted of peripheral blood.

CDR3 DNA sequence: TGTGCCAGCAGGGACTCCCAGCGTAACTACGAGCAGTACTTC. Its translation is CASRDSQRNYEQYF. The J gene is TRBJ2-7, the V gene TRBV6-5, with D maybe TRBD2 (5 bases). Germline V gene data show CDR1 as MNHEY and CDR2 as SVGAGI. The CDR3 is 14 residues long. With 6 bases removed from V and 3 bases from J, the gap between germline ends came to 15 bases.